This T cell receptor (beta chain) was retrieved from a study of T-cell reconstitution after alpha-beta-depleted transplantation in children. Study observations and caveats: A year post-transplant, T-cell counts and diversity derived mostly from newly produced T cells. Expanded graft clones numbering several hundred reportedly gave rise to alpha-beta T cells about two months after transplant. Several patients had high TCRbeta diversity at day 60; it came from surviving recipient T cells and thymic progenitors.

This clonotype has ten or more counts. The target antigen is unknown. Germline assignment: CDR1 SGHRS and CDR2 YFSETQ. CDR3 size: 12 residues. V lost 4 bases, J lost 5 bases, and 7 bases lay in between. Unique molecular identifiers were incorporated when the TCRbeta library was constructed. TCRdb ran MiXCR on the PCR reads and lists one entry per CDR3 protein. The sample yields approximately 650,000 distinct CDR3 sequences, approximately 14% seen once. The clonotype comes from a girl aged 2 to 10 with congenital amegakaryocytic thrombocytopenia, due to receive a stem cell transplant. Sequences were derived from PBMCs, sampled before TCRalphabeta/CD19-depleted stem cell transplant. This rearrangement joins TRBV5-1 to TRBJ2-1, with D hard to call. CDR3: CASSSWNNEQFF. CDR3 DNA: TGCGCCAGCAGCAGCTGGAACAATGAGCAGTTCTTC.